What follows describes a single T cell receptor beta chain. What it binds is not known. Selection for sequencing was limited to patients who had shown CD8+CD57+ cell expansion by flow cytometry. Every patient was diagnosed with severe acquired aplastic anemia. Blood came from patients not yet given any therapy. These data originate in a study of CD8+CD57+ T cells in acquired aplastic anemia. General study findings and limits: Found in both controls and patients were around 29 CD8+ CDR3 sequences.

There are 14 residues in the CDR3. V trimming: 2 bases; J trimming: 5 bases; junction bases outside the gene matches: 5. Germline lookup yields CDR1 SGHDT and CDR2 YYEEEE. Genomic DNA, serving as template, underwent TCR beta VDJ and CDR3 profiling. From the reads, TCRdb called clonotypes with MiXCR, one entry per CDR3 protein. The sample lists under 350,000 distinct CDR3 sequences, roughly 59% occurring once. The sequence was collected from a human donor with aplastic anemia. The chain uses TRBV5-6 and TRBJ1-1; TRBD1 agrees at 8 bases. Material: sorted CD4+, CD8+, or CD8+CD57+ T cells (not recorded which) from PBMCs. The CDR3, as DNA: TGTGCCAGCAGCTTCGGGACAGGCATGACTGAAGCTTTCTTT. This translates into CASSFGTGMTEAFF.